Below, 24 T cell receptor beta chains from the same sample are listed, as sequenced in a study of blood T cell repertoires in COVID-19. Here immunoSEQ multiplex PCR was the method, and the copy in TCRdb shows in-frame clones only, minus some. In the table there are about 170,000 clones, 80% to 85% of which are singletons. Sequencing input: peripheral blood. These receptors originate from a woman between 65 and 79 years old with COVID-19, enrolled during active disease.

The table lists this clone with a few counts. This sequence joins TRBV30 and TRBJ1-3, with unresolved D. CDR3 length equals 13 residues. V was cut by 0 bases and J by 4 bases, with 7 bases left in between. Germline CDR1 and CDR2: GTSNPN and SVGIG (reference sequence). CDR3 amino acids: CAWSVLPGNTIYF. CDR3 DNA sequence: TGTGCCTGGAGTGTACTTCCGGGAAACACCATATATTTT. The whole variable domain, remainder taken from reference TRBV30 and TRBJ1-3, is SQTIHQWPATLVQPVGSPLSLECTVEGTSNPNLYWYRQAAGRGLQLLFYSVGIGQISSEVPQNLSASRPQDRQFILSSKKLLLSDSGFYLCAWSVLPGNTIYFGEGSWLTVV.

V gene TRBV11-3 combines with J gene TRBJ2-1; 8 bases are a match to TRBD2. The germline V gene has CDR1 SGHNT and CDR2 YENEEA. V shed 5 bases, J shed 4 bases, and the junction held 7 bases outside the gene matches. This CDR3 has 15 residues. CDR3 protein: CASSHKRGRYNEQFF. The CDR3 DNA is TGTGCCAGCAGCCATAAGCGGGGGCGGTACAATGAGCAGTTCTTC.

The chain links TRBV3-1 (or the pseudogene TRBV3-2) to TRBJ1-5; D gene ambiguous. Germline V gene lookup returns CDR1 LGHDT and CDR2 YNNKEL (reference sequence). This CDR3 is 13 amino acids long. Trimming removed 4 bases at V and 4 bases at J, with 8 bases between. The CDR3 sequence is CASSPPGNQPQHF. The CDR3 DNA reads TGTGCCAGCAGCCCGCCGGGGAATCAGCCCCAGCATTTT.

The sample holds one count of this clone. The chain carries TRBV7-2 and TRBJ2-1, with 8 bases aligning to TRBD1. CDR1 SGHTA and CDR2 FQGNSA come from the germline V gene. The CDR3 loop spans 16 amino acids. The ends lost 1 base at V and 3 bases at J; junction bases unmatched: 5. The CDR3: CASSLVGTGFYNEQFF. The CDR3 coding sequence is TGTGCCAGCAGCTTAGTGGGGACAGGATTCTACAATGAGCAGTTCTTC. Drawing the rest from reference TRBV7-2 and TRBJ2-1, the complete variable domain is GAGVSQSPSNKVTEKGKDVELRCDPISGHTALYWYRQSLGQGLEFLIYFQGNSAPDKSGLPSDRFSAERTGGSVSTLTIQRTQQEDSAVYLCASSLVGTGFYNEQFFGPGTRLTVL.

V usage is TRBV28 and J usage is TRBJ2-7; 12 bases line up with TRBD1. The CDR3 is 16 residues long. After removal of 5 bases from V and 6 bases from J, the junction contained 11 bases not matched to a gene. CDR1 and CDR2 from the germline V gene are MDHEN and SYDVKM. Here the CDR3 DNA reads TGTGCCAGCAGTCCGGCTGCCGGGACAGGGGGCTCCGAGCAGTACTTC. This gives the protein CASSPAAGTGGSEQYF.

This sequence joins TRBV30 and TRBJ2-6, with a weak D call TRBD2 (6 bases). The CDR3 length is 16 residues. V was pared by 4 bases and J by 4 bases, with 17 bases between. The germline CDR1 and CDR2 sequences are GTSNPN and SVGIG (reference sequence). The CDR3 DNA reads as TGTGCCTGGAAACGTCCGGGAGACACGGGGGCCAACGTCCTGACTTTC. It yields the protein CAWKRPGDTGANVLTF.

The chain combines TRBV9 with TRBJ1-1, with a weak D call TRBD1 (6 bases). CDR1 and CDR2 (germline): SGDLS, YYNGEE. V was trimmed by 7 bases and J by 5 bases, leaving 15 bases between them. This CDR3 has 13 amino acids. The CDR3 region is CASAQGQTTEAFF. In DNA, the CDR3 is TGTGCCAGCGCCCAAGGACAGACGACTGAAGCTTTCTTT.

The genes are TRBV21-1 and TRBJ2-2; the table's D call TRBD1 went unverified against the DNA. TRBV21-1 is a pseudogene segment. The CDR3 covers 18 residues. Written as DNA, the CDR3 is TGTGCCAGCAGCAAGGAAAACTGGGACAGGGGAACAACCGGGGAGCTGTTTTTT. It is translated as CASSKENWDRGTTGELFF.

CDR3 region: CASSPSAGNTEAFF. Written as DNA, the CDR3 is TGTGCCAGCTCACCATCGGCAGGGAACACTGAAGCTTTCTTT. The chain links TRBV18 to TRBJ1-1; D not resolved. Trimming stripped 2 bases from V and 1 base from J, with 8 bases between. The CDR3 sequence is 14 residues long. From germline, CDR1 is KGHSH and CDR2 LQKENI. Variable domain in full (rest from reference TRBV18 and TRBJ1-1): NAGVMQNPRHLVRRRGQEARLRCSPMKGHSHVYWYRQLPEEGLKFMVYLQKENIIDESGMPKERFSAEFPKEGPSILRIQQVVRGDSAAYFCASSPSAGNTEAFFGQGTRLTVV.

V is TRBV7-2 and J is TRBJ2-3, with D perhaps TRBD1 (6 bases). The CDR3 spans 16 residues. In germline, CDR1 is SGHTA, CDR2 FQGNSA. V dropped 5 bases and J dropped 0 bases, with 15 bases sitting between them. The CDR3 DNA reads TGTGCCAGCAGCCCGACCACAGGGTACAGCACAGATACGCAGTATTTT. Translating gives CASSPTTGYSTDTQYF.

The chain recombines TRBV24-1 with TRBJ2-3; a weak D match, TRBD2 (6 bases). Trimming removed 4 bases from V and 2 bases from J, with 12 bases in between. The CDR3 sequence is 15 residues long. The V gene's germline CDR1 is KGHDR and CDR2 SFDVKD. The CDR3 DNA follows: TGTGCCACCAGTGACCCCGGGACTTACACAGATACGCAGTATTTT. Translated, it gives CATSDPGTYTDTQYF.

The gene calls are TRBV28 and TRBJ1-5; 9 positions agree with TRBD1. V lost 6 bases, J lost 6 bases, and 9 bases stayed unmatched. Germline CDR1 is MDHEN and CDR2 is SYDVKM. The CDR3 has 15 residues. This CDR3 reads CASSPGTGRSQPQHF. The CDR3 DNA reads TGTGCCAGCAGCCCCGGGACAGGGAGAAGTCAGCCCCAGCATTTT.

V and J are TRBV30 and TRBJ1-1; 7 bases line up with TRBD1. The CDR3 is 16 amino acids. Per the germline V gene, CDR1 is GTSNPN and CDR2 is SVGIG (reference sequence). With 0 bases clipped from V and 8 bases from J, the junction kept 15 bases outside the gene matches. The CDR3 coding sequence is TGTGCCTGGAGTGTACTTTCAGGCAGGGGGTCCACCGAAGCTTTCTTT. The encoded protein is CAWSVLSGRGSTEAFF.

The chain recombines TRBV6-1 with TRBJ1-3; D is undetermined. The CDR3 is 13 residues long. V was cut by 1 base and J by 4 bases, with 5 bases left in between. Germline V gene data show CDR1 as MNHNS and CDR2 as SASEGT. The chain's CDR3 is CASSEGLGNTIYF. As DNA, the CDR3 is TGTGCCAGCAGTGAAGGTCTGGGAAACACCATATATTTT.

This clone turned up a few times. This chain connects TRBV19 to TRBJ2-1; tentatively, D is TRBD2 (5 bases). The V end lost 3 bases, the J end lost 7 bases, and 10 bases lay between the germline ends. The CDR3 has 13 amino acids. In germline, CDR1 is LNHDA, CDR2 SQIVND (reference sequence). The CDR3 loop is CASSMWLANEQFF. For the CDR3, the DNA is TGTGCCAGTAGTATGTGGCTAGCTAATGAGCAGTTCTTC.

V is TRBV7-2 and J is TRBJ2-5; D uncertain. Germline V lookup: CDR1 SGHTA, CDR2 FQGNSA. This CDR3 is 15 amino acids long. The ends were cut back, 1 base at V and 0 bases at J, with 9 bases in the middle. In nucleotides, the CDR3 is TGTGCCAGCAGCTTAGTCCAGGTGTACCAAGAGACCCAGTACTTC. It yields the protein CASSLVQVYQETQYF.

This chain links TRBV3-1 (or the pseudogene TRBV3-2) with TRBJ2-5; TRBD2 matches 9 bases. V lost 3 bases and J lost 0; bases outside the gene matches: 14. This CDR3 has 19 residues. Per the germline V gene, CDR1 is LGHDT and CDR2 is YNNKEL (reference sequence). The chain's CDR3 is CASSQTRGGGPEYQETQYF. In DNA form, the CDR3 reads TGTGCCAGCAGCCAGACCCGCGGGGGGGGGCCAGAGTACCAAGAGACCCAGTACTTC.

The chain links TRBV6-5 to TRBJ2-3; no clear D. V lost 4 bases to trimming and J lost 2 bases, with 7 bases between them. This CDR3 comprises 13 residues. Germline V gene lookup returns CDR1 MNHEY and CDR2 SVGAGI. The CDR3 sequence is CASSFRITDTQYF. CDR3 sequence (DNA): TGTGCCAGCAGTTTCAGGATCACAGATACGCAGTATTTT.

The rearrangement uses TRBV6-5 and TRBJ1-5; no reliable D call. CDR3 length equals 13 residues. V shed 7 bases and J shed 7 bases, with 14 bases lying between them. Germline lookup yields CDR1 MNHEY and CDR2 SVGAGI. The CDR3 here is CASKRGFKQPQHF. CDR3 DNA sequence: TGTGCCAGCAAGCGCGGGTTTAAACAGCCCCAGCATTTT.

This chain joins TRBV6-5 and TRBJ2-3; D remains unclear. V shed 5 bases and J shed 5 bases, with 8 bases lying between them. Germline V gene data show CDR1 as MNHEY and CDR2 as SVGAGI. There are 12 residues in the CDR3. Here the CDR3 reads CASSHHRDTQYF. Here the CDR3 DNA reads TGTGCCAGCAGTCACCACAGAGATACGCAGTATTTT.

This chain uses TRBV28 with TRBJ2-7; 12 nucleotides line up with TRBD1. There are 15 residues in the CDR3. CDR1 MDHEN and CDR2 SYDVKM come from the germline V gene. The J segment lost 7 bases and the V segment lost 6 bases, leaving 10 bases of the junction unmatched. The CDR3 is CASREPGQGAFEQYF. As DNA, the CDR3 is TGTGCCAGCAGGGAGCCGGGACAGGGGGCGTTTGAGCAGTACTTC.

The chain is built from TRBV6-1 and TRBJ2-2; D gene unclear. CDR3 length: 14 residues. The germline V gene encodes CDR1 MNHNS and CDR2 SASEGT. Trimming left V 3 bases short and J 7 bases short, with 12 bases between. CDR3 sequence reads: CASSEETLFGELFF. DNA of the CDR3: TGTGCCAGCAGTGAGGAGACCCTGTTCGGGGAGCTGTTTTTT.

This clone was recorded only once. The J gene is TRBJ2-7, the V gene TRBV3-1 (or the pseudogene TRBV3-2); 11 bases agree with TRBD2. With V trimmed by 9 bases and J by 4 bases, 5 bases remained unmatched. The CDR3 contains 13 residues. Per germline, CDR1 LGHDT and CDR2 YNNKEL (reference sequence). In DNA form, the CDR3 reads TGTGCCAGTACTAGCGGGGGTTCTTACGAGCAGTACGTC. Protein sequence: CASTSGGSYEQYV.

This clone was found once. The genes are TRBV2 and TRBJ2-5; no clear D. The CDR3 is made up of 12 amino acids. CDR1 is SNHLY and CDR2 is FYNNEI in the germline V gene. Trimming left V 7 bases short and J 4 bases short, with 10 bases between. This CDR3 is CASTISAETQYF. The CDR3 DNA reads TGTGCCAGCACGATAAGCGCAGAGACCCAGTACTTC.